The 30 T cell receptor beta chains in this list originate from one sample, sequenced in a study of metastatic and nonmetastatic thyroid tumors. The entire patient cohort was treatment-naive prior to thyroid surgery. TCRdb re-analyzed the PCR reads using MiXCR. The data hold 53,000 or so clones, with approximately 22% observed a single time. Sequencing was performed on blood. The origin of the receptors is a female donor with papillary thyroid cancer or a benign thyroid nodule (not recorded which). Some clones in this sample may be carry-over from other donors' samples.

This clone was found many times. The CDR3 loop reads CASSQDGTPRSYNEQFF. CDR3 in DNA: TGCGCCAGCAGCCAAGATGGGACACCGCGCTCCTACAATGAGCAGTTCTTC. The J gene is TRBJ2-1, the V gene TRBV4-1; D may be TRBD1 (6 bases). Per the germline V gene, CDR1 is MGHRA and CDR2 is YSYEKL. V gave up 0 bases and J gave up 0 bases, with 12 bases separating them. The CDR3 extends over 17 amino acids.

This clone was detected a few times. J is TRBJ2-7 and V is TRBV27; D might be TRBD1 (5 bases). Germline V gives CDR1 MNHEY, CDR2 SMNVEV (reference sequence). This CDR3 is 18 amino acids long. In DNA, the CDR3 is TGTAACAGCAGTTCAACTACTTACAGGAGCAGTTTCTCCTACGAGCAGTACTTC. Translating it yields CNSSSTTYRSSFSYEQYF.

This chain joins TRBV5-1 and TRBJ1-2; maybe TRBD1 (5 bases). The germline V gene encodes CDR1 SGHRS and CDR2 YFSETQ. V was cut by 6 bases and J by 2 bases, with 14 bases left in between. The CDR3 runs 14 residues. CDR3 sequence reads: CASISPTVNYGYTF. In DNA form, the CDR3 reads TGCGCCAGCATCTCGCCGACAGTCAACTATGGCTACACCTTC. The variable domain in full, with the rest retrieved from reference TRBV5-1 and TRBJ1-2, is KAGVTQTPRYLIKTRGQQVTLSCSPISGHRSVSWYQQTPGQGLQFLFEYFSETQRNKGNFPGRFSGRQFSNSRSEMNVSTLELGDSALYLCASISPTVNYGYTFGSGTRLTVV.

This clone was seen at least ten times. This chain uses TRBV12-3 or TRBV12-4 with TRBJ1-2; 7 bases agree with TRBD1. Trimming removed 5 bases from V and 4 bases from J; junction bases left unmatched: 7. The CDR3 runs 14 residues. The CDR3 nucleotides are TGTGCCAGCAGTCCGAGACAGGGACGCTATGGCTACACCTTC. It translates to CASSPRQGRYGYTF.

This clone turned up a few times. Just one base apart from a much larger clone, this may be a read error. The V and J genes are TRBV7-9 and TRBJ2-5; 11 bases agree with TRBD1. V was pared by 7 bases and J by 6 bases, with 7 bases of the junction left unmatched. Germline-derived CDR1 and CDR2 are SEHNR and FQNEAQ (reference sequence). CDR3 size: 14 residues. The DNA for the CDR3 is TGTGCCAGCACCCGGACAGGGGGCGAGCAGACCCAGTACTTC. It specifies CASTRTGGEQTQYF.

Ten or more counts support this clone. The J gene is TRBJ2-3, the V gene TRBV5-6, with 7 bases lining up with TRBD2. The CDR3 is 15 residues long. The junction had 3 bases not matched to a gene; V was cut back by 0 bases and J by 2 bases. Germline CDR1 and CDR2: SGHDT and YYEEEE. The CDR3 here is CASSLGGGFTDTQYF. The CDR3 DNA follows: TGTGCCAGCAGCTTGGGGGGGGGTTTCACAGATACGCAGTATTTT.

Comments on this clone: Just one base apart from a much larger clone, this may be a read error. The CDR3 nucleotides read TGCAGTGCTAGTAGTAGCGCGGTGTACCAAGAGACCCAGTACTTC. It encodes CSASSSAVYQETQYF. The rearrangement links TRBV20-1 to TRBJ2-5; tentative D call: TRBD2 (5 bases). The germline V and J ends were trimmed by 3 bases and 0 bases, with 14 bases remaining between them. Germline assignment: CDR1 DFQATT and CDR2 SNEGSKA (reference sequence). CDR3 size: 15 residues.

Concerning this clone: Just one base apart from a much larger clone, this may be a read error. The chain employs TRBV29-1 and TRBJ2-1; 8 positions match TRBD1. CDR1 is SQVTM and CDR2 is ANQGSEA in the germline V gene. V gave up 8 bases and J gave up 9 bases; unmatched junction bases: 12. The CDR3 is made up of 13 amino acids. CDR3 DNA: TGCAGCATTGGAACAACAGGGGGTACTGAGCAGTTCTTC. Residues: CSIGTTGGTEQFF.

As concerns this clone: The junction departs from germline at one end; a sequencing error may be responsible. The chain carries TRBV9 and TRBJ2-7; D possibly corresponds to TRBD1 (6 bases). This CDR3 contains 15 residues. In germline, CDR1 is SGDLS, CDR2 YYNGEE. Here the CDR3 DNA reads TGTGCCAGCAGCCAGGGGCGAGCGAGCTCCTACGAGCAGTACTTT. Protein: CASSQGRASSYEQYF.

This clone occurred many times. The chain uses TRBV7-9 and TRBJ2-3; D not resolved. The CDR3 consists of 14 residues. From germline, CDR1 is SEHNR and CDR2 FQNEAQ (reference sequence). Deletions cut 1 base from V and 2 bases from J, with 7 bases between. The chain's CDR3 is CASSLGRITDTQYF. The CDR3 DNA is TGTGCCAGCAGCTTAGGGCGGATCACAGATACGCAGTATTTT.

There are many counts of this clone. The rearrangement links TRBV11-2 to TRBJ1-1; D is unresolved. The CDR3 has 13 amino acids. Trimming shortened V by 5 bases and J by 2 bases, and 9 bases separated the two germline ends. Looked up from germline, CDR1 is SGHAT and CDR2 is FQNNGV. The CDR3 reads CASSPRTNTEAFF. CDR3 DNA sequence: TGTGCCAGCAGCCCACGGACTAACACTGAAGCTTTCTTT.

Worth noting for this clone: A much larger clone lies a single base off, so this may be a read error. The rearrangement links TRBV20-1 to TRBJ2-4, with D possibly being TRBD1 (6 bases). The V and J ends lost 7 bases and 3 bases respectively, with 16 bases between them. CDR3 length: 14 amino acids. Germline lookup yields CDR1 DFQATT and CDR2 SNEGSKA (reference sequence). This chain's CDR3 is CSVNHRVGKNIQYF. The CDR3 coding sequence is TGCAGTGTCAACCACAGGGTCGGCAAAAACATTCAGTACTTC.

This clone was counted at least ten times. The chain has TRBV4-1 and TRBJ1-1; perhaps TRBD1 as D (5 bases). The germline CDR1 and CDR2 sequences are MGHRA and YSYEKL. The CDR3 extends over 16 amino acids. Trimming left V 0 bases short and J 2 bases short, with 13 bases between. The CDR3 reads CASSQDVGTLNTEAFF. The CDR3, as DNA: TGCGCCAGCAGCCAAGACGTGGGGACCTTAAACACTGAAGCTTTCTTT.

In the case of this clone: Compared with germline, one end of the junction differs, possibly owing to a read error. V is TRBV9 and J is TRBJ1-3; 7 positions match TRBD1. Germline-derived CDR1 and CDR2 are SGDLS and YYNGEE. The CDR3 runs to 16 residues. CDR3 DNA sequence: TGTGCCAGCATCGTCACGACAGGGTCCTCTGGAAACACGATATATTTT. Amino acid sequence: CASIVTTGSSGNTIYF. Full variable domain (outside the CDR3, taken from reference TRBV9 and TRBJ1-3): DSGVTQTPKHLITATGQRVTLRCSPRSGDLSVYWYQQSLDQGLQFLIQYYNGEERAKGNILERFSAQQFPDLHSELNLSSLELGDSALYFCASIVTTGSSGNTIYFGEGSWLTVV.

There are many counts of this clone. The V gene is TRBV18, the J gene TRBJ2-7, with 7 bases fitting TRBD1. The V gene end was trimmed by 6 bases and the J gene end by 1 base; junction bases not matched to a gene: 3. CDR3 length: 13 residues. Germline assignment: CDR1 KGHSH and CDR2 LQKENI. The DNA of the CDR3 is TGTGCCAGCTCCCCGGGACAGTCCTACGAGCAGTACTTC. Translating gives CASSPGQSYEQYF.

The genes are TRBV13 and TRBJ2-5; D not certain. Germline V gene lookup returns CDR1 PRHDT and CDR2 FYEKMQ (reference sequence). V was shortened by 1 base and J by 1 base, with 16 bases between the two germline ends. The CDR3 sequence is 17 residues long. The CDR3 sequence: CASSLEGSGMVQETQYF. The CDR3 DNA follows: TGTGCCAGCAGCTTAGAGGGTTCGGGCATGGTCCAAGAGACCCAGTACTTC.

The chain has TRBV20-1 and TRBJ2-7, with D possibly matching TRBD1 (6 bases). This CDR3 region has 15 residues. V lost 5 bases to trimming and J lost 0 bases, with 17 bases between them. The germline CDR1 and CDR2 sequences are DFQATT and SNEGSKA (reference sequence). The CDR3 DNA follows: TGCAGTGCTCCCCCAGCAGGGGTTAGCTCCTACGAGCAGTACTTC. Its translation: CSAPPAGVSSYEQYF.

This clone was counted ten times or more. The chain combines TRBV28 with TRBJ2-7; no clear D gene. Germline-derived CDR1 and CDR2 are MDHEN and SYDVKM. The germline V and J ends were trimmed by 5 bases and 3 bases, with 8 bases remaining between them. The CDR3 loop spans 12 amino acids. The CDR3: CASSPGSYEQYF. CDR3 sequence (DNA): TGTGCCAGCAGTCCTGGCAGCTACGAGCAGTACTTC. Variable domain in full (rest from reference TRBV28 and TRBJ2-7): DVKVTQSSRYLVKRTGEKVFLECVQDMDHENMFWYRQDPGLGLRLIYFSYDVKMKEKGDIPEGYSVSREKKERFSLILESASTNQTSMYLCASSPGSYEQYFGPGTRLTVT.

This clone was seen at least ten times. The chain couples TRBV5-1 to TRBJ2-5; either TRBD1 or TRBD2 may fit D (5 bases each). Per germline, CDR1 SGHRS and CDR2 YFSETQ. Trimming pared 3 bases from V and 5 bases from J, leaving 17 bases between. This CDR3 is built from 15 residues. The CDR3 sequence: CASSYLPERDETQYF. As DNA, the CDR3 is TGCGCCAGCAGCTACCTTCCGGAGAGGGACGAGACCCAGTACTTC.

This clone has ten or more counts. This chain connects TRBV20-1 to TRBJ1-4; D is unclear. Per the germline V gene, CDR1 is DFQATT and CDR2 is SNEGSKA (reference sequence). The CDR3 runs 15 residues. V dropped 0 bases and J dropped 3 bases, with 11 bases sitting between them. The CDR3 DNA follows: TGCAGTGCTAGAGAAACTGTATGGGCTAATGAAAAACTGTTTTTT. It codes for CSARETVWANEKLFF.

This clone has a count of ten or more. The chain employs TRBV6-1 and TRBJ2-7; D perhaps matches TRBD1 (6 bases). Per germline, CDR1 MNHNS and CDR2 SASEGT. This CDR3 region has 15 residues. V shed 4 bases and J shed 3 bases, with 16 bases lying between them. The CDR3 spells CASSGGTLDYYEQYF. CDR3 coding DNA: TGTGCCAGCAGTGGAGGGACACTCGACTACTACGAGCAGTACTTC.

This clone came up many times. V is TRBV3-1 and J is TRBJ2-1; TRBD1 is a possible D gene (5 bases). Per the germline V gene, CDR1 is LGHDT and CDR2 is YNNKEL (reference sequence). The CDR3 has 16 residues. Deletions cut 4 bases from V and 5 bases from J, with 18 bases between. The CDR3 DNA reads TGTGCCAGCAGCCCCACCTTCACCGCGACAGACAATGAGCAGTTCTTC. Translated, it gives CASSPTFTATDNEQFF.

This clone was seen repeatedly, ten times or more. The chain recombines TRBV20-1 with TRBJ2-1, with TRBD1 matching over 9 bases. Germline V gives CDR1 DFQATT, CDR2 SNEGSKA (reference sequence). After removal of 3 bases from V and 10 bases from J, the junction contained 7 bases not matched to a gene. CDR3 size: 13 residues. The DNA for the CDR3 is TGCAGTGCTAGGGGACAGGGAGTTCGGGAGCAGTTCTTC. It encodes CSARGQGVREQFF.

The chain joins TRBV25-1 to TRBJ2-7; possibly TRBD2 for D (5 bases). V was pared by 4 bases and J by 6 bases, with 16 bases between. This CDR3 is 14 amino acids long. Germline V gene data show CDR1 as MGHDK and CDR2 as SYGVNS. The CDR3 protein is CASSVPRVGVEQYF. CDR3 bases: TGTGCCAGCAGTGTGCCCCGTGTGGGAGTCGAGCAGTACTTC.

This rearrangement joins TRBV7-8 to TRBJ2-7, with 8 bases that match TRBD2. V trimming: 2 bases; J trimming: 6 bases; junction bases outside the gene matches: 9. Germline CDR1 and CDR2: SGHVS and FQNEAQ. CDR3 length: 15 amino acids. The CDR3 region has the DNA TGTGCCAGCAGCTTATTAGCGGGAACAGCACGCGAGCAGTACTTC. Amino acid sequence: CASSLLAGTAREQYF. The whole variable domain, filled in from reference TRBV7-8 and TRBJ2-7, reads GAGVSQSPRYKVAKRGQDVALRCDPISGHVSLFWYQQALGQGPEFLTYFQNEAQLDKSGLPSDRFFAERPEGSVSTLKIQRTQQEDSAVYLCASSLLAGTAREQYFGPGTRLTVT.

This clone was picked up many times. The chain uses TRBV7-9 and TRBJ2-1; TRBD1 or TRBD2 may be the D gene (5 bases each). The CDR3 sequence is 17 residues long. Germline V gene sequence: CDR1 SEHNR, CDR2 FQNEAQ (reference sequence). Trimming removed 1 base at V and 3 bases at J, with 16 bases between. In DNA, the CDR3 is TGTGCCAGCAGCTTAGGGGTTGGGGGTCCCATCTACAATGAGCAGTTCTTC. This encodes CASSLGVGGPIYNEQFF.

Of note for this clone: The conserved phenylalanine or tryptophan is not found at the CDR3 terminus, so this likely reflects a read error. The genes are TRBV20-1 and TRBJ2-7; no clear D. Trimming took 1 base from V and 7 from J, leaving 17 bases between them. This CDR3 region has 14 residues. Germline CDR1 DFQATT, CDR2 SNEGSKA (reference sequence). DNA of the CDR3: TGCAGTGCTAGAGCTTACCCCGCCGAAGGGGAGCAGTACTTA. Translated, it gives CSARAYPAEGEQYL.

The sample holds a few counts of this clone. The rearrangement joins TRBV19 to TRBJ2-7; possible D gene TRBD2, 5 bases. V lost 7 bases to trimming and J lost 3 bases, with 16 bases between them. Germline lookup yields CDR1 LNHDA and CDR2 SQIVND (reference sequence). The CDR3 is 14 amino acids. Written as DNA, the CDR3 is TGTGCCAGTAACGAGGCTAGAGGGTACTACGAGCAGTACTTC. It translates to CASNEARGYYEQYF.

This clone was counted ten times or more. The chain employs TRBV3-1 and TRBJ2-7; TRBD2 matches 7 bases. The CDR3 is 15 amino acids. CDR1 LGHDT and CDR2 YNNKEL come from the germline V gene (reference sequence). After removal of 2 bases from V and 3 bases from J, the junction contained 7 bases not matched to a gene. The CDR3, as DNA: TGTGCCAGCAGCCAATCTTTACGGGAGGACTACGAGCAGTACTTC. It is translated as CASSQSLREDYEQYF.

Notes on this clone: This may come from a read error, since a much larger clone is one base off. This chain connects TRBV29-1 to TRBJ2-2; D unresolved. The germline V and J ends were trimmed by 7 bases and 7 bases, with 13 bases remaining between them. Germline V gene sequence: CDR1 SQVTM, CDR2 ANQGSEA. There are 12 residues in the CDR3. The CDR3 nucleotides are TGCAGCGCCCATGGGCCGGGCGGGGAGCTGTTTTTT. Its protein product is CSAHGPGGELFF.